The next 27 T cell receptor beta chains were all read from a single sample in a study of human T cells and chemical hapten exposure. Time point of the sample: healthy volunteer bleed at 6 weeks. Before extraction, the whole blood was not fractionated, and total RNA was taken from it. TCRdb re-analysed the RACE reads in MiXCR, keeping a single row per CDR3 protein. Among tens of thousands of distinct CDR3 sequences listed, around 8.7% were seen once. The sample was whole blood. The receptors here all came from a male donor in good health. Some clones in this sample may be carry-over from other donors' samples.

The rearrangement links TRBV6-5 to TRBJ1-3; D gene ambiguous. The CDR3 contains 16 residues. CDR1 is MNHEY and CDR2 is SVGAGI in the germline V gene. Trimming shortened V by 0 bases and J by 1 base, and 10 bases separated the two germline ends. The CDR3 DNA sequence: TGTGCCAGCAGTTACTCCTTGGGCTTTTCTGGAAACACCATATATTTT. Translated, it gives CASSYSLGFSGNTIYF.

The chain employs TRBV4-3 and TRBJ2-1, with a tentative D call TRBD1 (7 bases). The germline CDR1 and CDR2 sequences are LGHNA and YSLEER. Trimming cost V 2 bases and J 7 bases, with 12 bases left between them. CDR3 length: 14 amino acids. The CDR3 here is CASSQRGTVNEQFF. CDR3 DNA sequence: TGCGCCAGCAGCCAACGGGGGACAGTAAATGAGCAGTTCTTC.

This chain links TRBV27 with TRBJ1-2; TRBD1 is a possible D gene (6 bases). Germline CDR1 reads MNHEY; CDR2 reads SMNVEV (reference sequence). This CDR3 has 14 residues. Trimming left V 1 base short and J 4 bases short, with 10 bases between. As DNA, the CDR3 is TGTGCCAGCAGTTTATTCAGGGGACCCTATGGCTACACCTTC. This translates into CASSLFRGPYGYTF.

This rearrangement joins TRBV10-3 to TRBJ2-7; D remains ambiguous. V lost 3 bases and J 3 bases, leaving 12 bases between the germline ends. This CDR3 has 14 residues. Germline CDR1 ENHRY, CDR2 SYGVKD. CDR3 coding DNA: TGTGCCATCAGTGACGATCAGAAACTCTACGAGCAGTACTTC. Residues: CAISDDQKLYEQYF.

The CDR3 nucleotides are TGTGCCAGCTCCCTGGGGCGGACCACAGATACGCAGTATTTT. Translating it yields CASSLGRTTDTQYF. The V call is TRBV3-1, the J call TRBJ2-3; tentative D call: TRBD1 (5 bases). The CDR3 is 14 residues long. CDR1 is LGHDT, CDR2 YNNKEL, per germline (reference sequence). Trimming shortened V by 8 bases and J by 2 bases, and 14 bases separated the two germline ends.

This clonotype was seen only a few times. CDR3 sequence reads: CSARDPSGGYEQYF. The CDR3 DNA follows: TGCAGTGCTAGAGACCCTAGCGGGGGCTACGAGCAGTACTTC. This sequence joins TRBV20-1 and TRBJ2-7; 10 nucleotides line up with TRBD2. Unmatched junction bases numbered 2, after V lost 0 bases and J lost 3 bases. Germline loops: CDR1 DFQATT, CDR2 SNEGSKA (reference sequence). This CDR3 has 14 residues.

This clonotype turned up a few times. CDR3 sequence reads: CASSSLRDTEAFF. Written as DNA, the CDR3 is TGTGCCAGCAGCTCCCTCAGGGACACTGAAGCTTTCTTT. The rearrangement uses TRBV7-6 and TRBJ1-1, with D maybe TRBD1 (5 bases). Trimming cost V 4 bases and J 3 bases, with 9 bases left between them. This CDR3 has 13 residues. Germline CDR1 and CDR2: SGHVS and FNYEAQ.

J is TRBJ2-2 and V is TRBV12-3 or TRBV12-4, with 7 bases fitting TRBD1. This CDR3 spans 14 amino acids. The V gene end was trimmed by 10 bases and the J gene end by 1 base; junction bases not matched to a gene: 6. Here the CDR3 reads CAIKGGRNTGELFF. For the CDR3, the DNA is TGTGCCATAAAAGGGGGCAGGAACACCGGGGAGCTGTTTTTT.

This clonotype has a handful of counts. The J gene is TRBJ2-3, the V gene TRBV20-1; the D gene is possibly TRBD1 (5 bases). V was pared by 7 bases and J by 0 bases, with 8 bases between. Germline assignment: CDR1 DFQATT and CDR2 SNEGSKA (reference sequence). The CDR3 runs 12 residues. DNA of the CDR3: TGCAGTGAGCAGGGAAGCACAGATACGCAGTATTTT. This codes for CSEQGSTDTQYF.

This clonotype turned up a few times. The gene calls are TRBV20-1 and TRBJ2-4, with TRBD2 matching 9 bases. Losses at the gene ends were 2 bases for V and 2 bases for J; bases not matched to a gene: 10. Per the germline V gene, CDR1 is DFQATT and CDR2 is SNEGSKA (reference sequence). This CDR3 comprises 17 residues. CDR3 loop: CSARSASGMTPKNIQYF. The CDR3 DNA sequence: TGCAGTGCTAGATCAGCTAGCGGGATGACGCCCAAAAACATTCAGTACTTC.

This clonotype was counted between two and nine times. The genes are TRBV3-1 and TRBJ2-2; D ambiguous. Germline V lookup: CDR1 LGHDT, CDR2 YNNKEL (reference sequence). V was shortened by 6 bases and J by 2 bases, with 10 bases between the two germline ends. This CDR3 comprises 14 residues. The CDR3 sequence is CASRGELNTGELFF. The CDR3 DNA reads as TGTGCCAGCAGAGGTGAGCTAAACACCGGGGAGCTGTTTTTT.

Only a few counts were recorded for this clonotype. The rearrangement joins TRBV2 to TRBJ2-7; possibly TRBD1 or TRBD2 for D (5 bases each). V dropped 1 base and J dropped 6 bases, with 10 bases sitting between them. Germline lookup yields CDR1 SNHLY and CDR2 FYNNEI. The CDR3 spans 13 residues. The CDR3: CASSEGGSSEQYF. The CDR3 nucleotides are TGTGCCAGCAGTGAAGGGGGGTCGTCCGAGCAGTACTTC. Combining the CDR3 with reference TRBV2 and TRBJ2-7 gives the whole variable domain EPEVTQTPSHQVTQMGQEVILRCVPISNHLYFYWYRQILGQKVEFLVSFYNNEISEKSEIFDDQFSVERPDGSNFTLKIRSTKLEDSAMYFCASSEGGSSEQYFGPGTRLTVT.

This clonotype was found a few times. V usage is TRBV5-5 and J usage is TRBJ1-1; D unresolved. The CDR3 has 15 residues. Germline CDR1 is SGHKS and CDR2 is YYEKEE (reference sequence). Trimming removed 4 bases at V and 1 base at J, with 14 bases between. The chain's CDR3 is CASSRNFSPNTEAFF. The CDR3 nucleotides are TGTGCCAGCAGCCGTAATTTTTCACCGAACACTGAAGCTTTCTTT.

This clonotype appeared a few times. The CDR3 bases are TGCAGTGCTAGAGGCCGGGACAGACTCAATCAGCCCCAGCATTTT. This encodes CSARGRDRLNQPQHF. The rearrangement links TRBV20-1 to TRBJ1-5; 7 positions agree with TRBD1. This CDR3 region has 15 residues. Germline V gene data show CDR1 as DFQATT and CDR2 as SNEGSKA (reference sequence). V shed 1 base, J shed 3 bases, and the junction held 6 bases outside the gene matches.

For this clonotype: One junction end does not reproduce the germline sequence, and a read error may be involved. CDR3 region: CASSWAGTDTKYF. The CDR3 DNA follows: TGTGCCAGCAGTTGGGCAGGGACAGATACGAAGTATTTT. The chain couples TRBV6-5 to TRBJ2-3; 7 bases are a match to TRBD1. This CDR3 region has 13 residues. Germline V lookup: CDR1 MNHEY, CDR2 SVGAGI.

This clonotype appeared many times. The V gene is TRBV27, the J gene TRBJ1-6; D perhaps matches TRBD1 (6 bases). The ends were cut back, 5 bases at V and 0 bases at J, with 11 bases in the middle. The CDR3 covers 16 residues. Germline values: CDR1 MNHEY, CDR2 SMNVEV (reference sequence). CDR3 coding DNA: TGTGCCAGCAGTACAGGGTACCACTCCTATAATTCACCCCTCCACTTT. Translation: CASSTGYHSYNSPLHF.

This chain links TRBV7-9 with TRBJ1-1; D not resolved. Germline V gene lookup returns CDR1 SEHNR and CDR2 FQNEAQ (reference sequence). This CDR3 is built from 14 residues. Deletions cut 8 bases from V and 0 bases from J, with 13 bases between. DNA of the CDR3: TGTGCCAGCGGTATAATAAAAATGAACACTGAAGCTTTCTTT. It translates to CASGIIKMNTEAFF.

In this sample, this clonotype turned up a few times. The rearrangement uses TRBV5-1 and TRBJ1-1, with no clear D. V shed 0 bases and J shed 1 base, with 10 bases lying between them. This CDR3 spans 15 amino acids. Germline lookup yields CDR1 SGHRS and CDR2 YFSETQ. The CDR3 DNA sequence: TGCGCCAGCAGCTTGGTATGGGGTACGAACACTGAAGCTTTCTTT. Its translation is CASSLVWGTNTEAFF. Looking up the rest from reference TRBV5-1 and TRBJ1-1 gives the full variable domain: KAGVTQTPRYLIKTRGQQVTLSCSPISGHRSVSWYQQTPGQGLQFLFEYFSETQRNKGNFPGRFSGRQFSNSRSEMNVSTLELGDSALYLCASSLVWGTNTEAFFGQGTRLTVV.

V and J are TRBV7-3 and TRBJ2-1, with a possible D match to TRBD1 (6 bases). This CDR3 has 16 residues. In germline, CDR1 is SGHTA, CDR2 FQGTGA. Trimming cost V 1 base and J 5 bases, with 15 bases left between them. CDR3 in DNA: TGTGCCAGCAGCTTAATCTCCGGGACACTTAACAATGAGCAGTTCTTC. Amino acids: CASSLISGTLNNEQFF.

This clonotype has more than one count but fewer than ten. J is TRBJ1-4 and V is TRBV20-1; 8 bases line up with TRBD1. Germline loops: CDR1 DFQATT, CDR2 SNEGSKA (reference sequence). The CDR3 extends over 13 amino acids. Trimming cost V 3 bases and J 6 bases; bases outside gene matches: 3. CDR3 residues: CSASEDRDEKLFF. In DNA form, the CDR3 reads TGCAGTGCTAGTGAGGACAGGGATGAAAAACTGTTTTTT.

The table lists this clonotype with many counts. The chain couples TRBV5-5 to TRBJ1-3; no clear D. Germline V gives CDR1 SGHKS, CDR2 YYEKEE (reference sequence). The V end lost 3 bases, the J end lost 3 bases, and 16 bases lay between the germline ends. The CDR3 sequence is 16 residues long. The CDR3 here is CASSSVLTRSGNTIYF. The CDR3 DNA follows: TGTGCCAGCAGCTCCGTATTGACGAGGAGTGGAAACACCATATATTTT.

The V and J genes are TRBV6-5 and TRBJ2-7; 7 bases align to TRBD1. The J segment lost 5 bases and the V segment lost 5 bases, leaving 6 bases of the junction unmatched. Germline V gene data show CDR1 as MNHEY and CDR2 as SVGAGI. CDR3 size: 13 residues. The CDR3 bases are TGTGCCAGCAGTCGACAGGGTCCCCACGAGCAGTACTTC. Translated: CASSRQGPHEQYF.

The sample holds many counts of this clonotype. The chain carries TRBV20-1 and TRBJ2-7; tentative D call: TRBD2 (5 bases). CDR1 DFQATT and CDR2 SNEGSKA come from the germline V gene (reference sequence). V was pared by 1 base and J by 1 base, with 8 bases between. This CDR3 region has 13 residues. The CDR3 DNA sequence: TGCAGTGCTAGAGGAGGGTCTTCCTACGAGCAGTACTTC. Translating it yields CSARGGSSYEQYF.

This clonotype showed up just a few times. The DNA for the CDR3 is TGTGCCAGCAGCGGCGGGACAGTAAATCAGTACGAGCAGTACTTC. This encodes CASSGGTVNQYEQYF. The V call is TRBV25-1, the J call TRBJ2-7; maybe TRBD1 (7 bases). V gave up 6 bases and J gave up 4 bases, with 19 bases separating them. The germline CDR1 and CDR2 sequences are MGHDK and SYGVNS. This CDR3 has 15 amino acids.

The J gene is TRBJ2-1, the V gene TRBV6-4, with 10 bases lining up with TRBD2. V lost 4 bases and J lost 7; bases outside the gene matches: 7. Per germline, CDR1 MRHNA and CDR2 SNTAGT. The CDR3 extends over 15 amino acids. The CDR3 reads CASSVLAGSGNEQFF. DNA for the CDR3: TGTGCCAGCAGTGTACTAGCGGGGTCTGGGAATGAGCAGTTCTTC.

The chain recombines TRBV3-1 with TRBJ1-4; 10 bases agree with TRBD1. This CDR3 has 14 residues. The V gene end was trimmed by 4 bases and the J gene end by 10 bases; junction bases not matched to a gene: 6. Germline V CDR1 and CDR2: LGHDT, YNNKEL (reference sequence). CDR3 loop: CASSRDRGSVKLFF. The CDR3 DNA is TGTGCCAGCAGCCGGGACAGGGGATCTGTAAAACTGTTTTTT.

This clonotype was observed a handful of times. The chain combines TRBV4-3 with TRBJ2-2; TRBD1 matches at 8 bases. The length of the CDR3 is 18 residues. The V gene's germline CDR1 is LGHNA and CDR2 YSLEER. After removal of 0 bases from V and 2 bases from J, the junction contained 8 bases not matched to a gene. Here the CDR3 reads CASSQDPRDRTNTGELFF. The CDR3 DNA sequence: TGCGCCAGCAGCCAAGATCCCCGGGACAGGACTAACACCGGGGAGCTGTTTTTT.